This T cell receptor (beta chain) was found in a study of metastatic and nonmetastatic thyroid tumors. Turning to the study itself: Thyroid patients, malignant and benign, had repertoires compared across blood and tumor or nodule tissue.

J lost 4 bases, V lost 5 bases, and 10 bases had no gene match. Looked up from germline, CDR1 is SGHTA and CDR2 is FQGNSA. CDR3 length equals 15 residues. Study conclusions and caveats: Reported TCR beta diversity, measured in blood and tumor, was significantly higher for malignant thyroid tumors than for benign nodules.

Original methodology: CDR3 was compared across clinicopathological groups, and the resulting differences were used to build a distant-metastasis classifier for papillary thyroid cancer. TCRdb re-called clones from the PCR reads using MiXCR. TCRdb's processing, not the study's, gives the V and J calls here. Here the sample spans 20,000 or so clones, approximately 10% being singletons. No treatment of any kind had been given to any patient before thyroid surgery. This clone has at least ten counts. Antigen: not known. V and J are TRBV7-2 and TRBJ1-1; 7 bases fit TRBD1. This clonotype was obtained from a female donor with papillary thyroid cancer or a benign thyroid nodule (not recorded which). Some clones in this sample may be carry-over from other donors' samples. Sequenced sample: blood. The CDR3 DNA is TGTGCCAGCAGCAGCGGGACAGAAGAATTCACTGAAGCTTTCTTT. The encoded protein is CASSSGTEEFTEAFF.